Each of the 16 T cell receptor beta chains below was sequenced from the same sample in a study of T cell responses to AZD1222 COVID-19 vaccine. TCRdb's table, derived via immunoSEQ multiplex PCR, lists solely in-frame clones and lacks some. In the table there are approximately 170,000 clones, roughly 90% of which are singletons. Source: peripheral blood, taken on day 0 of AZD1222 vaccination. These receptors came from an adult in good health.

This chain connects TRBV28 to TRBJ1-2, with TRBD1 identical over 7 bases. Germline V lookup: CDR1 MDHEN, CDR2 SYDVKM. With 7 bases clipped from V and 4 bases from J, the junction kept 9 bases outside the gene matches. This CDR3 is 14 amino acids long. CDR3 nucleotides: TGTGCCAGCACCTTGGGGGGACAGATCTATGGCTACACCTTC. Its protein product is CASTLGGQIYGYTF.

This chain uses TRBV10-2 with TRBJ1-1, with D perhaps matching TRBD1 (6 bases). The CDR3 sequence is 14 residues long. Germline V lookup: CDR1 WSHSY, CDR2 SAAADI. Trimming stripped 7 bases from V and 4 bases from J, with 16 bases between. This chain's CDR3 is CASTKTGEVTEAFF. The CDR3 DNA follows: TGCGCCAGCACTAAGACAGGCGAGGTCACTGAAGCTTTCTTT.

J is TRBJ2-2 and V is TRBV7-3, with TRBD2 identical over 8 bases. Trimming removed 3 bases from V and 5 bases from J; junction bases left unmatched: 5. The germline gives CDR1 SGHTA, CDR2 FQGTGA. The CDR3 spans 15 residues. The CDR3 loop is CASSLYGRATGELFF. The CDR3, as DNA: TGTGCCAGCAGCTTGTACGGGAGGGCGACCGGGGAGCTGTTTTTT.

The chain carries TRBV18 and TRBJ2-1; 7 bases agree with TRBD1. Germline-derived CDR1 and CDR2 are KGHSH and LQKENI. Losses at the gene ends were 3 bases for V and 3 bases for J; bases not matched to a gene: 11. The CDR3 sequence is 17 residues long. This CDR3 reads CASSPPEGGVRYNEQFF. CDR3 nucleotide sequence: TGTGCCAGCTCACCGCCCGAAGGGGGCGTTCGCTACAATGAGCAGTTCTTC.

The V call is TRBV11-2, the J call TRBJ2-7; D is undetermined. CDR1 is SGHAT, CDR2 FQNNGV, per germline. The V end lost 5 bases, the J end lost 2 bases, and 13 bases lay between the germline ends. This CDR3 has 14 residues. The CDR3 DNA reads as TGTGCCAGCAGCGGCGGATCTTTTACCTACGAGCAGTACTTC. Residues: CASSGGSFTYEQYF.

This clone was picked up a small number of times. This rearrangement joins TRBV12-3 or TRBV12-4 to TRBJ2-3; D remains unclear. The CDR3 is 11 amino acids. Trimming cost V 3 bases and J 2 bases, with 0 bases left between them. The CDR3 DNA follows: TGTGCCAGCAGTTTCACAGATACGCAGTATTTT. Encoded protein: CASSFTDTQYF.

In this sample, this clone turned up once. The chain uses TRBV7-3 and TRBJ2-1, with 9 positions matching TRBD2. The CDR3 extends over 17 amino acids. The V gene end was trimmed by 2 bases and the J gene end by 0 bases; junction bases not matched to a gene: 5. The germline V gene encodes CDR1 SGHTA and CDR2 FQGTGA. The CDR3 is CASSLLGSGSSYNEQFF. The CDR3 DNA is TGTGCCAGCAGCTTATTGGGTAGCGGGAGCTCCTACAATGAGCAGTTCTTC.

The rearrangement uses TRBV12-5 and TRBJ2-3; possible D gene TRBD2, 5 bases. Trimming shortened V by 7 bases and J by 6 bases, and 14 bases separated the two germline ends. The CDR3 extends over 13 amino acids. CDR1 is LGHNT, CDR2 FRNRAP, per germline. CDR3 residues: CASVPTGVDTQYF. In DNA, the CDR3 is TGTGCTAGTGTCCCAACCGGGGTGGATACGCAGTATTTT.

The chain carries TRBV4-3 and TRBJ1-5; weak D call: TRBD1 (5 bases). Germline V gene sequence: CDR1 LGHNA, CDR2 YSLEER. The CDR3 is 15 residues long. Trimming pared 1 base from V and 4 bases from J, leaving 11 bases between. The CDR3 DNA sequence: TGCGCCAGCAGCCAAGGACTGACAGTTAATCAGCCCCAGCATTTT. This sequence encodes CASSQGLTVNQPQHF.

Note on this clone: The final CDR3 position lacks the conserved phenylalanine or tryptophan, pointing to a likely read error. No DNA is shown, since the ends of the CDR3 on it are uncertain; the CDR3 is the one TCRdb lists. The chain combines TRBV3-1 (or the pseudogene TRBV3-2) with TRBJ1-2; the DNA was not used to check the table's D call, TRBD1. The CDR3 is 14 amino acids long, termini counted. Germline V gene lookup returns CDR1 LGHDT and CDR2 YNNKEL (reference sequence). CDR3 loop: CASSKANRDTGFIL.

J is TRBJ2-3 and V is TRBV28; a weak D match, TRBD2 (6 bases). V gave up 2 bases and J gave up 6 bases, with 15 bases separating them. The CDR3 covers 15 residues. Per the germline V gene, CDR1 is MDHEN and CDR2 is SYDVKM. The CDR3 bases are TGTGCCAGCAGTTTAGGAGGGGCCAACAGTGATACGCAGTATTTT. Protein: CASSLGGANSDTQYF.

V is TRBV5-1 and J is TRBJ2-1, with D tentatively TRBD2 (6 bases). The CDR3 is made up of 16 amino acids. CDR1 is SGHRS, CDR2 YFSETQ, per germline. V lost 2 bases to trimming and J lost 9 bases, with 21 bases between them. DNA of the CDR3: TGCGCCAGCAGCTTTACCGGGACTGGCGCCTTACTTGAGCAGTTCTTC. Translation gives CASSFTGTGALLEQFF.

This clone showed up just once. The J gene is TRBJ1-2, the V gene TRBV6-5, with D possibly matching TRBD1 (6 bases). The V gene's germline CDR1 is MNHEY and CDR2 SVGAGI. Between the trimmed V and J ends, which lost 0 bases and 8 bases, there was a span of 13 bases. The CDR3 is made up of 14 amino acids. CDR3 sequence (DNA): TGTGCCAGCAGTTACTCGGCAGAGGGGGGCGGCTACACCTTC. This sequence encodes CASSYSAEGGGYTF.

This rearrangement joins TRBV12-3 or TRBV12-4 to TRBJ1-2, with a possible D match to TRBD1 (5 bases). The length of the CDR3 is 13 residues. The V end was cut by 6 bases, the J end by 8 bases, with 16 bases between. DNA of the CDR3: TGTGCCAGCAGAGTGGGGCTGGGTGGAGGCTACACCTTC. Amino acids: CASRVGLGGGYTF.

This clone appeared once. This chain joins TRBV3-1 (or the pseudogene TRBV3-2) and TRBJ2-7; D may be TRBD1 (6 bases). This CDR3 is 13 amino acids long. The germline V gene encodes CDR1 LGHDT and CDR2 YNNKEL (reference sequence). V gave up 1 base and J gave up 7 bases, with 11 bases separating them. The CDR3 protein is CASSQVQGREQYF. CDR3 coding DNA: TGTGCCAGCAGCCAAGTGCAGGGGCGTGAGCAGTACTTC.

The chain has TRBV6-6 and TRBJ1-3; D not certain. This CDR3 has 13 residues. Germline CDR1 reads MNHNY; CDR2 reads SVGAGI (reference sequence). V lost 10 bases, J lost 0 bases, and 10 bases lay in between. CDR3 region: CATTSPSGNTIYF. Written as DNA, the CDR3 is TGTGCCACCACCTCCCCCTCTGGAAACACCATATATTTT.